This T cell receptor beta chain was retrieved from a study of memory B cells and T cells in multiple sclerosis. Overall study results and limits: Shared clonotype counts depended on differing compartment clone-set sizes and were normalized.

After stimulus-free culture, autoproliferating CFSE-dim and non-proliferating CFSE-high T cells were sequenced separately. Replicate wells were pooled after approximately seven days of stimulus-free culture of some 50 million CFSE-labeled PBMCs. PBMCs were labeled with about 0.5 uM CFSE and cultured without exogenous stimuli. Clones were read by immunoSEQ multiplex PCR, and TCRdb kept only the in-frame ones, dropping some. The sample carries 40,000 to 50,000 clones, roughly 80% recorded once. The CDR3 is 12 amino acids. The ends were cut back, 8 bases at V and 0 bases at J, with 8 bases in the middle. CDR1 is SGDLS and CDR2 is YYNGEE in the germline V gene. As for this clone: The antigen remains unidentified.

This chain links TRBV9 with TRBJ1-2; D call uncertain. The sample comprised PBMCs from blood kept in culture. This clonotype was obtained from a human donor with multiple sclerosis. CDR3 sequence reads: CASSLANYGYTF. CDR3 in DNA: TGTGCCAGTTCCTTAGCTAACTATGGCTACACCTTC.